This paragraph covers one T cell receptor (beta chain) sequence. The antigen this receptor binds is unknown. No base quality values were provided; no much bigger clone lies one nucleotide off. TCRbeta CDR3 regions were amplified from genomic DNA by means of the immunoSEQ Assay, a bias-controlled multiplex PCR. In the authors' own workflow: The number of nucleated cells in each sample was estimated by amplification of reference gene primers within the assay. To quantify the absolute abundance of each unique TCRbeta CDR3 rearrangement, sequence reads were collapsed and filtered. For each sample, productive Simpson clonality was calculated by taking the square root of Simpson's diversity index across productive rearrangements. TCRdb took over this immuneACCESS table, retaining in-frame rearrangements with V and J assigned. Such tables are incomplete; in checked studies, under half of the missing clones stem from an unresolved V gene, and the remainder is unexplained. V and J calls and clone size are copied from that table; D and trimming were computed from the DNA. The sample table records a few hundred thousand clones; approximately 86% of these occur just once. The top ten clonotypes cover 4.5% to 5.5% of the sample.

The data belong to a study of blood T cell repertoires in COVID-19 (dated by TCRdb to 2020 to 2022). Background on the whole study: Samples covering the acute and convalescent phases of COVID-19 were provided by collaborators in the United States, Italy and Spain. A freely available public database, intended as a resource for researchers studying the immune response to SARS-CoV-2, is where the repertoires were released. The dataset comprised deeply sampled blood TCRbeta repertoires from subjects exposed to, actively infected with, or recovered from COVID-19. The samples were drawn from two sources: the first 160 participants of the ongoing ImmuneRACE study, and 950 to 1,500 subjects contributed by 6 global collaborators. The prospective study material was composed of cDNA or gDNA derived from T cells, B-cell-depleted T cells, or PBMCs. Where available, HLA class I and class II types were obtained from metadata supplied by the sample provider rather than from assay-based typing. The sample metadata nearly always contained a de-identified subject ID, COVID-19 status, age in years and sex.

In the prospective study, participants were roughly 18 to 100 years old, resided in 24 geographic areas of the United States, and were enrolled through a virtual design. In the prospective study, cohorts were assigned on the basis of participant-reported clinical history obtained from a screening survey and a study questionnaire. Exposed participants had been in contact, within 2 weeks of entering the study, with a person who had a PCR-confirmed or clinician-diagnosed case of COVID-19. Each participant in the prospective study had whole blood, serum and a nasopharyngeal or oropharyngeal swab collected by mobile phlebotomists. Prospective study participants could optionally give additional blood draws and questionnaires over an approximately 2-month period. Prospective study blood samples were shipped either frozen or at room temperature before DNA extraction. The germline V gene encodes CDR1 LNHDA and CDR2 SQIVND (reference sequence). Relative to germline, V is missing 7 bases and J is missing 3 bases, with 6 bases of the junction outside any gene match. Reading from cysteine to phenylalanine, the CDR3 counts 16 amino acids. This entry keeps only the CDR3 DNA: 48 bases, framed from base 1.

The investigation overall reported the following: The quantity of clinical and demographic metadata differed by source and by participant and was supplied without curation.

The rearranged segments are TRBV19 and TRBJ2-6; 10 of the junction bases match TRBD1. The receptor was derived from a woman in her 30s who had been exposed to COVID-19. Sequencing was carried out using PBMCs or T cells enriched from blood (not recorded which). The DNA reads as follows: TGTGCCAGTAAGGGACAGGGGAAAGATGGGGCCAACGTCCTGACTTTC. Its product reads: CASKGQGKDGANVLTF. With all but the CDR3 taken from the reference TRBV19 and TRBJ2-6 genes, the full variable domain is: DGGITQSPKYLFRKEGQNVTLSCEQNLNHDAMYWYRQDPGQGLRLIYYSQIVNDFQKGDIAEGYSVSREKKESFPLTVTSAQKNPTAFYLCASKGQGKDGANVLTFGAGSRLTVL.